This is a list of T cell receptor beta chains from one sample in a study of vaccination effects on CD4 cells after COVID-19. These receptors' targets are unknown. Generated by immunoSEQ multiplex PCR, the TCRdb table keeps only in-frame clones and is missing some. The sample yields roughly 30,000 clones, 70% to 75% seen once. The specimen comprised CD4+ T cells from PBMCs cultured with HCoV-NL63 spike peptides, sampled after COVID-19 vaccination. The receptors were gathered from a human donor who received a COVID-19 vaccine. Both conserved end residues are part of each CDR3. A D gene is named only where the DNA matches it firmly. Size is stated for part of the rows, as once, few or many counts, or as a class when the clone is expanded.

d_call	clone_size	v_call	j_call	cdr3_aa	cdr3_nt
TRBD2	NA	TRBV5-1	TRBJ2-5	CASSLDVAGGGETQYF	TGCGCCAGCAGCCTCGACGTTGCGGGAGGGGGGGAGACCCAGTACTTC
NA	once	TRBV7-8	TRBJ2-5	CASSLGRVLKETQYF	TGTGCCAGCAGCTTGGGTCGGGTTCTAAAAGAGACCCAGTACTTC
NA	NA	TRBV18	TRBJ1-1	CASSPGRAEAFF	TGTGCCAGCTCACCAGGCCGGGCTGAAGCTTTCTTT
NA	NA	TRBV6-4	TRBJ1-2	CASREIRLAPYTNYGYTF	TGTGCCAGCAGGGAGATTCGATTGGCCCCTTATACGAACTATGGCTACACCTTC
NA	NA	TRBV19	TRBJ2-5	CASSMGLEVKTQYF	TGTGCCAGTAGTATGGGCCTAGAAGTGAAGACCCAGTACTTC
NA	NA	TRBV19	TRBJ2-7	CASSIDAGPGGYEQYF	TGTGCCAGTAGTATAGACGCGGGGCCCGGGGGTTACGAGCAGTACTTC
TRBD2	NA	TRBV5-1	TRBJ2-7	CASSPRGSGIWVSEQYF	TGCGCCAGCAGCCCCCGAGGTAGCGGGATTTGGGTCAGCGAGCAGTACTTC
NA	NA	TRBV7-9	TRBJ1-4	CASSTGQTITNEKLFF	TGTGCCAGCAGCACAGGACAGACAATAACTAATGAAAAACTGTTTTTT
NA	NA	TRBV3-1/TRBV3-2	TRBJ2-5	CASSQGGQVETQYF	TGTGCCAGCAGTCAGGGGGGGCAGGTTGAGACCCAGTACTTC
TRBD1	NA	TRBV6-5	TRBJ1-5	CASRDRYNQPQHF	TGTGCCAGCCGGGACAGATACAATCAGCCCCAGCATTTT
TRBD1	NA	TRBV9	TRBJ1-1	CASSARTGWATDGEAFF	TGTGCCAGCAGCGCGCGGACAGGGTGGGCTACAGATGGAGAAGCTTTCTTT
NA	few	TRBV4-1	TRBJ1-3	CASSPPVSGNTIYF	TGCGCCAGCAGCCCTCCGGTCTCTGGAAACACCATATATTTT
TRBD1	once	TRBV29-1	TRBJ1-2	CSVTGTGPDYTF	TGCAGCGTGACAGGGACAGGGCCTGACTACACCTTC
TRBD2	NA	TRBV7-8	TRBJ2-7	CASSFPSIAGGQSLNYEQYF	TGTGCCAGCAGCTTTCCGTCGATAGCGGGGGGGCAATCCCTAAACTACGAGCAGTACTTC
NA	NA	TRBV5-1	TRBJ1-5	CASRIEGNQPQHF	TGCGCCAGCAGAATTGAGGGAAATCAGCCCCAGCATTTT
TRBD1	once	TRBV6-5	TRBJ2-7	CASSSGGQGSYEQYF	TGTGCCAGCAGTTCCGGGGGACAGGGATCGTACGAGCAGTACTTC
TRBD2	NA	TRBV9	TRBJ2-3	CASSPRGVAGFNTQYF	TGTGCCAGCAGCCCCCGGGGGGTAGCGGGATTTAATACGCAGTATTTT
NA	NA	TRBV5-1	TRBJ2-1	CASSLGGSSSYNEQFF	TGCGCCAGCAGCTTGGGAGGATCAAGCTCCTACAATGAGCAGTTCTTC
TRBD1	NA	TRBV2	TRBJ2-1	CASSGDRGLYNEQFF	TGTGCCAGCAGTGGGGACAGGGGGTTATACAATGAGCAGTTCTTC
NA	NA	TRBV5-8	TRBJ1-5	CASSLTHSNQPQHF	TGTGCCAGCAGCTTAACACATAGCAATCAGCCCCAGCATTTT
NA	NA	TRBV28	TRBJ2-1	CASSLDGGSSYNEQFF	TGTGCCAGCAGTTTAGATGGGGGAAGCTCCTACAATGAGCAGTTCTTC
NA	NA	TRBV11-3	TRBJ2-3	CASSPGWGVQGDTQYF	TGTGCCAGCAGCCCCGGTTGGGGGGTCCAGGGAGATACGCAGTATTTT
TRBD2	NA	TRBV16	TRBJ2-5	CASSQLTAGDETQYF	TGTGCCAGCAGCCAATTAACAGCGGGGGATGAGACCCAGTACTTC
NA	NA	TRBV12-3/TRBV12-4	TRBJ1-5	CASSLSGNQPQHF	TGTGCCAGCAGTTTATCTGGGAATCAGCCCCAGCATTTT
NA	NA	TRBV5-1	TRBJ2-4	CASSLAGLNIQYF	TGCGCCAGCAGCTTGGCAGGGTTGAACATTCAGTACTTC
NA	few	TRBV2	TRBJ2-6	CASRRSTGGANVLTF	TGTGCCAGCAGGAGGAGCACAGGTGGGGCCAACGTCCTGACTTTC
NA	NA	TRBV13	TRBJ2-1	CASSLISGYNEQFF	TGTGCCAGCAGCTTAATCTCAGGATACAATGAGCAGTTCTTC
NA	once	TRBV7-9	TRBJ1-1	CASSLASLNTEAFF	TGTGCCAGCAGCTTGGCCAGCTTGAACACTGAAGCTTTCTTT
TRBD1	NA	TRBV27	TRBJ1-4	CASSLKGAKLFF	TGTGCCAGCAGTTTAAAGGGGGCCAAACTGTTTTTT